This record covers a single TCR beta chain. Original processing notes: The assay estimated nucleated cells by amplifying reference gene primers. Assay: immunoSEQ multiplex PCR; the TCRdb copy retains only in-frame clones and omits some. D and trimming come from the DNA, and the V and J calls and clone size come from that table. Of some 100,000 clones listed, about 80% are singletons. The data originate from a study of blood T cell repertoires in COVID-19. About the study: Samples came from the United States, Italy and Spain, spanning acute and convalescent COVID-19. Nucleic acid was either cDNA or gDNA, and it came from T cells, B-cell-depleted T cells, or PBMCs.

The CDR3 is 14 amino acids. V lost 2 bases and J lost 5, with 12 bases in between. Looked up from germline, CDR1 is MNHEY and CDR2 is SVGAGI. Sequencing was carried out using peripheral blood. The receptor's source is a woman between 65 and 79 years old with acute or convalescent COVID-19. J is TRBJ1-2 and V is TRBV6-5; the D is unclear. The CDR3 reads CASSYRGSIYGYTF. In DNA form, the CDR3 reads TGTGCCAGCAGTTACCGGGGATCAATTTATGGCTACACCTTC.